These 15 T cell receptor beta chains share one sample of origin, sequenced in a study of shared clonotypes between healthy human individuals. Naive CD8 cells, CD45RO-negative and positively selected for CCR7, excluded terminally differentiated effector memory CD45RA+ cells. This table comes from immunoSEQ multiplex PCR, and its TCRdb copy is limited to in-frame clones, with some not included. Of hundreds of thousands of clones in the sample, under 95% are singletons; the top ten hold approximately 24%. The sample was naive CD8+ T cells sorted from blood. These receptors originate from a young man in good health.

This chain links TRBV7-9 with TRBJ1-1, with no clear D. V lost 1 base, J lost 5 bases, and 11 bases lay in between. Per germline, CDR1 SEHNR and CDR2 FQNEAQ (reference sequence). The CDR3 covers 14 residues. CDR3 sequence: CASSLVSKRTEAFF. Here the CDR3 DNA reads TGTGCCAGCAGCTTAGTCTCAAAGCGGACTGAAGCTTTCTTT.

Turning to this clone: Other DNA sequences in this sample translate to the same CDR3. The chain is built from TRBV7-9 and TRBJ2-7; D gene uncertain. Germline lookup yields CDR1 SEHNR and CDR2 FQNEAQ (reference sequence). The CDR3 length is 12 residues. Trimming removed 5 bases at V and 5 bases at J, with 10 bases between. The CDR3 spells CASSPGLHEQYF. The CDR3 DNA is TGTGCCAGCAGCCCAGGTTTACACGAGCAGTACTTC.

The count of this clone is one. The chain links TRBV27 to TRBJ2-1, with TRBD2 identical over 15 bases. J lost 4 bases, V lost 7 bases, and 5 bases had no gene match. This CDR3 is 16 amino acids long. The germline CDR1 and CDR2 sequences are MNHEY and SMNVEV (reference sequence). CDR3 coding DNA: TGTGCCAGCACCTCGGGGACTAGCGGGAGGTACAATGAGCAGTTCTTC. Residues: CASTSGTSGRYNEQFF.

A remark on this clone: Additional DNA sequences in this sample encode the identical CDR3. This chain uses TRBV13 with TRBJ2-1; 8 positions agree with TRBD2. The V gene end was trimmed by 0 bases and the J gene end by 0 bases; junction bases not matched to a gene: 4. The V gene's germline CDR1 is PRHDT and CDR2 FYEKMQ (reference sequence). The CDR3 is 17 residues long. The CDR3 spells CASSLGLAGGSYNEQFF. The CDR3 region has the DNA TGTGCCAGCAGCTTAGGGTTGGCGGGAGGCTCCTACAATGAGCAGTTCTTC.

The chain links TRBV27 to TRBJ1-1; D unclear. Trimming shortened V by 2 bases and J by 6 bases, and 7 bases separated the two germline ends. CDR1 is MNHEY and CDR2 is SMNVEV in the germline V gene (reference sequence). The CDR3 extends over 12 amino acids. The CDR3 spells CASSLLGSEAFF. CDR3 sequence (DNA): TGTGCCAGCAGTTTACTTGGGTCTGAAGCTTTCTTT.

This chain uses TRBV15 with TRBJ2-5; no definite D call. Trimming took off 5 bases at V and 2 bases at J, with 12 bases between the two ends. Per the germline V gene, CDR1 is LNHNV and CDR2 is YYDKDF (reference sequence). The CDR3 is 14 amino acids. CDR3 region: CATSPTQIQETQYF. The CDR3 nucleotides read TGTGCCACCAGCCCTACGCAGATACAAGAGACCCAGTACTTC.

The CDR3 spells CASSLGFGSHTEAFF. The CDR3 DNA reads as TGTGCCAGCAGCTTAGGCTTCGGGAGTCACACTGAAGCTTTCTTT. The V and J genes are TRBV7-9 and TRBJ1-1; D is uncertain. CDR1 is SEHNR and CDR2 is FQNEAQ in the germline V gene (reference sequence). With 1 base removed from V and 3 bases from J, the gap between germline ends came to 12 bases. The length of the CDR3 is 15 residues.

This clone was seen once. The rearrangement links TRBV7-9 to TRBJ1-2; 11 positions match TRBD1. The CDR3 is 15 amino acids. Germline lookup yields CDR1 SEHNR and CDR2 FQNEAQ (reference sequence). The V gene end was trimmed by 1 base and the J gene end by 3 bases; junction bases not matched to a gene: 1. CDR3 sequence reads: CASSLGTGGDYGYTF. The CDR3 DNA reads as TGTGCCAGCAGCTTAGGGACAGGGGGCGACTATGGCTACACCTTC.

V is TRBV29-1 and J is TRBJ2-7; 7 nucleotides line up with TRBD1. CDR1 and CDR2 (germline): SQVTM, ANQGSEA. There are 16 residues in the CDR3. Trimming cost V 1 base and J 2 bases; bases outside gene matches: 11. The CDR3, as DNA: TGCAGCGTTGAAGGTGGTATAGGGGGCCCTACCTACGAGCAGTACTTC. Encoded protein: CSVEGGIGGPTYEQYF.

The CDR3 sequence: CASSAVVGDAEAFF. The CDR3 DNA reads TGTGCCAGCAGTGCGGTGGTGGGGGACGCTGAAGCTTTCTTT. This chain connects TRBV6-1 to TRBJ1-1, with a tentative D call TRBD1 (5 bases). CDR3 length: 14 residues. The V gene's germline CDR1 is MNHNS and CDR2 SASEGT. Trimming removed 4 bases from V and 6 bases from J, with 15 bases in between.

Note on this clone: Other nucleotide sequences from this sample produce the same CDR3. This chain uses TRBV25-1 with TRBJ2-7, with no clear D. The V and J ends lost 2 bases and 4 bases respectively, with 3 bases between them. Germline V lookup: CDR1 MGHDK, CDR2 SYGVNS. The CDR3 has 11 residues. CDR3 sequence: CASSEGYEQYF. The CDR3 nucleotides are TGTGCCAGCAGTGAAGGATACGAGCAGTACTTC.

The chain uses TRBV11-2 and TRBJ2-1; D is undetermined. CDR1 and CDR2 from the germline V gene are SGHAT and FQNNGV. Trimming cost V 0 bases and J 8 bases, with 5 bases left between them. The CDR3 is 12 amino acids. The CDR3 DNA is TGTGCCAGCAGCTTAGACGGAGATGAGCAGTTCTTC. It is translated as CASSLDGDEQFF.

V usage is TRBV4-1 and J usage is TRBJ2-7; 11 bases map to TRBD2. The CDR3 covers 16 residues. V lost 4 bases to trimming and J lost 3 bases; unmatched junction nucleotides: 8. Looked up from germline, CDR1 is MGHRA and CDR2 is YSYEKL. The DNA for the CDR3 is TGCGCCAGCAGCCTCGGGACTAGCGGTCCCGACTACGAGCAGTACTTC. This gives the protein CASSLGTSGPDYEQYF.

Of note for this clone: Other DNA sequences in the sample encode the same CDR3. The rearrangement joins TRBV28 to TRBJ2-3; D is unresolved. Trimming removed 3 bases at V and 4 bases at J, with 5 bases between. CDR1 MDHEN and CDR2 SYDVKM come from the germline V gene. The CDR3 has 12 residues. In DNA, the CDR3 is TGTGCCAGCAGTTTCTTTTCAGATACGCAGTATTTT. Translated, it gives CASSFFSDTQYF.

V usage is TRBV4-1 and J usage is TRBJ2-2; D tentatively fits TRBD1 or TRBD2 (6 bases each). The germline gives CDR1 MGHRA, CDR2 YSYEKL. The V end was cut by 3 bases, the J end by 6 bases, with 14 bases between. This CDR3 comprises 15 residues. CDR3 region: CASSQARGRSGELFF. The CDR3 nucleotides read TGCGCCAGCAGCCAGGCAAGGGGGAGGTCCGGGGAGCTGTTTTTT.